This T cell receptor (beta chain) was retrieved from a study of blood T cell repertoires in COVID-19. Across the whole study: Sources were T cells, B-cell-depleted T cells, or PBMCs; the material itself was cDNA or gDNA.

The trim removed 1 base at V and 5 bases at J, leaving 2 bases unmatched. Germline CDR1 reads LNHNV; CDR2 reads YYDKDF (reference sequence). CDR3 length equals 14 residues. Seattle's enrolled individuals joined amid active infection and were then monitored longitudinally. Per the original data handling: It was from reference gene primer amplification that nucleated cell counts were estimated. Repertoires were generated with immunoSEQ multiplex PCR, while TCRdb's copy carries only in-frame clones and drops some. V and J calls and clone size are copied from that table; D and trimming were computed from the DNA. The data hold 150,000 to 200,000 clones, with around 79% observed a single time. This clone was found a few times.

This TCR was recovered from a woman aged 40-49 years with COVID-19, enrolled during active disease. The chain links TRBV15 to TRBJ2-1, with 7 bases that match TRBD1. The sequenced material came from peripheral blood. CDR3 coding DNA: TGTGCCACCAGCAGAGGACAGGGAGACAATGAGCAGTTCTTC. It translates to CATSRGQGDNEQFF. The full variable domain, with the rest looked up from reference TRBV15 and TRBJ2-1, is DAMVIQNPRYQVTQFGKPVTLSCSQTLNHNVMYWYQQKSSQAPKLLFHYYDKDFNNEADTPDNFQSRRPNTSFCFLDIRSPGLGDTAMYLCATSRGQGDNEQFFGPGTRLTVL.